These 16 T cell receptor beta chains were all obtained from the same sample, sequenced in a study of response to subunit inactivated influenza vaccine. One entry per CDR3 protein results from TCRdb running MiXCR on the RT-PCR reads. The data contain under 850,000 distinct CDR3 sequences, under 20% of them singletons. This sample comprised PBMCs from blood, obtained about 5 days after vaccination. The receptors shown here come from a man aged 50-59 years who received an inactivated influenza vaccine.

The rearrangement joins TRBV5-5 to TRBJ2-5; 9 bases fit TRBD2. In germline, CDR1 is SGHKS, CDR2 YYEKEE (reference sequence). The CDR3 totals 15 residues. With 5 bases clipped from V and 5 bases from J, the junction kept 10 bases outside the gene matches. CDR3 protein: CASSRYSGSGETQYF. In nucleotides, the CDR3 is TGTGCCAGCAGTAGATATAGCGGGAGTGGGGAGACCCAGTACTTC.

The chain joins TRBV12-3 or TRBV12-4 to TRBJ2-2, with TRBD2 identical over 8 bases. J gave up 0 bases and V 5 bases, and 8 bases lay outside the gene matches. The CDR3 extends over 17 amino acids. The CDR3: CASSPRDSGANTGELFF. The CDR3 DNA reads TGTGCCAGCAGTCCCCGGGATAGCGGGGCGAACACCGGGGAGCTGTTTTTT.

The rearrangement joins TRBV24-1 to TRBJ2-3; maybe TRBD1 (6 bases). In germline, CDR1 is KGHDR, CDR2 SFDVKD. This CDR3 region has 16 residues. The V end was cut by 1 base, the J end by 1 base, with 11 bases between. Written as DNA, the CDR3 is TGTGCCACCAGTGATTTTTCAGGGGCTGGCACAGATACGCAGTATTTT. Protein: CATSDFSGAGTDTQYF.

This clonotype occurred a few times. V gene TRBV5-1 combines with J gene TRBJ2-6; 8 bases match TRBD1. Trimming at V came to 4 bases and at J to 0 bases, leaving 9 bases not matched to a gene. The CDR3 is 18 amino acids. In germline, CDR1 is SGHRS, CDR2 YFSETQ. The CDR3 sequence: CASSRYGTGSSGANVLTF. CDR3 sequence (DNA): TGCGCCAGCAGCAGATACGGGACAGGCAGCTCTGGGGCCAACGTCCTGACTTTC. Full variable domain (missing parts from reference TRBV5-1 and TRBJ2-6): KAGVTQTPRYLIKTRGQQVTLSCSPISGHRSVSWYQQTPGQGLQFLFEYFSETQRNKGNFPGRFSGRQFSNSRSEMNVSTLELGDSALYLCASSRYGTGSSGANVLTFGAGSRLTVL.

V usage is TRBV20-1 and J usage is TRBJ2-3; 8 bases are a match to TRBD2. Germline V gene data show CDR1 as DFQATT and CDR2 as SNEGSKA (reference sequence). The J segment lost 4 bases and the V segment lost 2 bases, leaving 14 bases of the junction unmatched. The CDR3 runs 17 residues. For the CDR3, the DNA is TGCAGTGCTAGAACCTCTATCGGGGGGGGCGGGTCAGATACGCAGTATTTT. It specifies CSARTSIGGGGSDTQYF.

The chain carries TRBV29-1 and TRBJ2-6, with 8 bases aligning to TRBD1. This CDR3 region has 16 residues. With V trimmed by 7 bases and J by 0 bases, 8 bases remained unmatched. From germline, CDR1 is SQVTM and CDR2 ANQGSEA. This CDR3 is CSGLTGDLSGANVLTF. The CDR3 DNA is TGCAGCGGGCTGACAGGGGACCTCTCTGGGGCCAACGTCCTGACTTTC.

There are many counts of this clonotype. The chain is built from TRBV7-2 and TRBJ2-2; 7 bases line up with TRBD1. This CDR3 spans 15 amino acids. CDR1 SGHTA and CDR2 FQGNSA come from the germline V gene. The trim removed 6 bases at V and 1 base at J, leaving 5 bases unmatched. CDR3 residues: CASRQGSGNTGELFF. The CDR3 region has the DNA TGTGCCAGCAGACAGGGGTCGGGGAACACCGGGGAGCTGTTTTTT.

The gene calls are TRBV27 and TRBJ2-1; 8 bases agree with TRBD2. V gave up 10 bases and J gave up 4 bases; unmatched junction bases: 6. Per the germline V gene, CDR1 is MNHEY and CDR2 is SMNVEV (reference sequence). The CDR3 is made up of 13 amino acids. In DNA, the CDR3 is TGTGCCACCAAGCGGGAGCCGTACAATGAGCAGTTCTTC. Its translation: CATKREPYNEQFF.

The chain links TRBV9 to TRBJ2-1; D is possibly TRBD1 (5 bases). Germline values: CDR1 SGDLS, CDR2 YYNGEE. The germline V and J ends were trimmed by 2 bases and 8 bases, with 11 bases remaining between them. This CDR3 region has 13 residues. The CDR3 protein is CASSVQGLDEQFF. CDR3 sequence (DNA): TGTGCCAGCAGCGTGCAGGGTTTGGATGAGCAGTTCTTC.

V and J are TRBV4-3 and TRBJ2-6; D not resolved. The CDR3 covers 17 residues. The V and J ends lost 4 bases and 1 base respectively, with 14 bases between them. CDR1 and CDR2 (germline): LGHNA, YSLEER. DNA of the CDR3: TGCGCCAGCAGCCCCGGAACCTGGGGATCTGGGGCCAACGTCCTGACTTTC. This encodes CASSPGTWGSGANVLTF.

This rearrangement joins TRBV7-2 to TRBJ2-7; D is unclear. Germline lookup yields CDR1 SGHTA and CDR2 FQGNSA. V shed 5 bases and J shed 7 bases, with 18 bases lying between them. The CDR3 is 14 amino acids. CDR3 amino acids: CASSPPPGIWEQYF. CDR3 DNA: TGTGCCAGCAGCCCCCCCCCAGGAATTTGGGAGCAGTACTTC.

This chain uses TRBV12-3 or TRBV12-4 with TRBJ2-7; D not resolved. V lost 6 bases and J 5 bases, leaving 11 bases between the germline ends. The CDR3 sequence is 12 residues long. The CDR3 nucleotides are TGTGCCAGCAGGTCGGACGGGCACGAGCAGTACTTC. Protein product: CASRSDGHEQYF.

This clonotype was observed a few times. The chain uses TRBV20-1 and TRBJ2-1, with 11 bases identical to TRBD2. V lost 6 bases to trimming and J lost 10 bases; unmatched junction nucleotides: 17. CDR3 length equals 16 residues. Germline values: CDR1 DFQATT, CDR2 SNEGSKA (reference sequence). The chain's CDR3 is CSAHAGGSGREKEQFF. DNA for the CDR3: TGCAGTGCCCATGCCGGCGGTAGCGGGAGGGAGAAGGAGCAGTTCTTC.

The rearrangement uses TRBV7-2 and TRBJ2-6; the D gene is possibly TRBD1 (6 bases). Germline values: CDR1 SGHTA, CDR2 FQGNSA. Trimming removed 4 bases from V and 0 bases from J, with 13 bases in between. This CDR3 has 17 amino acids. The CDR3 protein is CASSSRGQSSGANVLTF. The CDR3 bases are TGTGCCAGCAGCTCCCGAGGACAGAGCTCTGGGGCCAACGTCCTGACTTTC.

The V and J genes are TRBV12-3 or TRBV12-4 and TRBJ2-2; 10 bases align to TRBD2. Trimming at V came to 2 bases and at J to 5 bases, leaving 8 bases not matched to a gene. The CDR3 has 17 amino acids. DNA of the CDR3: TGTGCCAGCAGTTTAAGGCCTAGCGGGAGTAGGACCGGGGAGCTGTTTTTT. Translated, it gives CASSLRPSGSRTGELFF.

V and J are TRBV18 and TRBJ2-3; D gene uncertain. CDR1 is KGHSH, CDR2 LQKENI, per germline. V was cut by 5 bases and J by 7 bases, with 16 bases left in between. This CDR3 has 14 residues. The CDR3 here is CASSSFEELHTQYF. The CDR3 DNA follows: TGTGCCAGCTCATCATTCGAGGAACTCCATACGCAGTATTTT.